The next 26 T cell receptor beta chains were all read from a single sample in a study of blood T cell repertoires in COVID-19. The repertoire was sequenced with immunoSEQ multiplex PCR; TCRdb's copy has only in-frame clones and lacks some. The sample yields hundreds of thousands of clones, roughly 85% seen once. The sequencing input was peripheral blood. The receptors shown here come from a human donor in a cohort sampled during active COVID-19.

In its sample, this clone was seen a few times. The chain has TRBV18 and TRBJ2-7; no clear D. This CDR3 contains 14 residues. Trimming pared 3 bases from V and 3 bases from J, leaving 12 bases between. The germline V gene encodes CDR1 KGHSH and CDR2 LQKENI. CDR3 bases: TGTGCCAGCTCACCGTCCGGTTACTACTACGAGCAGTACTTC. Protein product: CASSPSGYYYEQYF. Based on the CDR3 plus reference TRBV18 and TRBJ2-7, the full variable domain is NAGVMQNPRHLVRRRGQEARLRCSPMKGHSHVYWYRQLPEEGLKFMVYLQKENIIDESGMPKERFSAEFPKEGPSILRIQQVVRGDSAAYFCASSPSGYYYEQYFGPGTRLTVT.

This chain joins TRBV5-1 and TRBJ2-7, with D possibly matching TRBD2 (5 bases). Trimming removed 0 bases from V and 2 bases from J, with 15 bases in between. CDR3 length: 16 amino acids. The V gene's germline CDR1 is SGHRS and CDR2 YFSETQ. CDR3 residues: CASSLVVEDATYEQYF. The CDR3 DNA reads as TGCGCCAGCAGCTTGGTGGTGGAGGATGCTACCTACGAGCAGTACTTC.

The rearrangement joins TRBV5-1 to TRBJ2-1, with 8 bases identical to TRBD1. This CDR3 comprises 13 residues. Germline trimming cut 4 bases from V and 8 bases from J; bases unmatched to any gene: 5. Germline CDR1 reads SGHRS; CDR2 reads YFSETQ. CDR3 amino acids: CASSQTGDHEQFF. CDR3 nucleotide sequence: TGCGCCAGCAGCCAGACAGGGGACCATGAGCAGTTCTTC.

This clone was detected once. V usage is TRBV6-5 and J usage is TRBJ2-1; 8 bases align to TRBD1. Germline assignment: CDR1 MNHEY and CDR2 SVGAGI. The CDR3 is 15 residues long. After removal of 6 bases from V and 8 bases from J, the junction contained 12 bases not matched to a gene. DNA of the CDR3: TGTGCCAGCAGGCGAGTGACAGGGGCCTCGGATGAGCAGTTCTTC. It translates to CASRRVTGASDEQFF.

The chain links TRBV5-4 to TRBJ2-3; D remains ambiguous. The V end lost 4 bases, the J end lost 0 bases, and 18 bases lay between the germline ends. The CDR3 has 17 residues. Germline-derived CDR1 and CDR2 are SGHNT and YYREEE (reference sequence). For the CDR3, the DNA is TGTGCCAGCAGCGAAAACATATTGGTTACAAGCACAGATACGCAGTATTTT. As protein: CASSENILVTSTDTQYF.

The CDR3 here is CASSETGEGTEAFF. The CDR3 DNA follows: TGTGCCAGCAGCGAGACAGGGGAAGGCACTGAAGCTTTCTTT. This sequence joins TRBV7-3 and TRBJ1-1; 8 bases match TRBD1. Germline values: CDR1 SGHTA, CDR2 FQGTGA. V was clipped by 5 bases and J by 4 bases; unmatched bases: 6. The CDR3 consists of 14 residues.

This chain joins TRBV5-5 and TRBJ2-2, with 10 nucleotides matching TRBD1. With V trimmed by 0 bases and J by 6 bases, 2 bases remained unmatched. The CDR3 loop spans 15 amino acids. Germline V gives CDR1 SGHKS, CDR2 YYEKEE (reference sequence). The DNA of the CDR3 is TGTGCCAGCAGCTTGGAGACAGGGGGCCCCGGGGAGCTGTTTTTT. It encodes CASSLETGGPGELFF.

V is TRBV9 and J is TRBJ2-6; D unclear. V dropped 0 bases and J dropped 1 base, with 26 bases sitting between them. The CDR3 runs 22 residues. The V gene's germline CDR1 is SGDLS and CDR2 YYNGEE. For the CDR3, the DNA is TGTGCCAGCAGCGTAGGCCGACTCGCCAACGGCCAATCCTCTTCTGGGGCCAACGTCCTGACTTTC. Its protein is CASSVGRLANGQSSSGANVLTF.

This rearrangement joins TRBV12-3 or TRBV12-4 to TRBJ1-4, with a weak D call TRBD1 (5 bases). V lost 6 bases, J lost 8 bases, and 13 bases lay in between. The CDR3 extends over 13 amino acids. DNA for the CDR3: TGTGCCAGCAGACCCGACAGTAGCGAAAAACTGTTTTTT. Translating it yields CASRPDSSEKLFF.

The chain is built from TRBV6-5 and TRBJ1-1; D is perhaps TRBD1 (5 bases). The V gene lost 5 bases and the J gene lost 1 base, with 14 bases spanning the gap. Per germline, CDR1 MNHEY and CDR2 SVGAGI. CDR3 size: 15 residues. The DNA of the CDR3 is TGTGCCAGCAGTCTACTGGGACTGCAGAACACTGAAGCTTTCTTT. Encoded protein: CASSLLGLQNTEAFF.

The rearrangement joins TRBV5-1 to TRBJ2-3; D gene uncertain. Germline V gene lookup returns CDR1 SGHRS and CDR2 YFSETQ. The ends were cut back, 4 bases at V and 2 bases at J, with 14 bases in the middle. The CDR3 contains 15 residues. CDR3 sequence: CASSTAKISTDTQYF. The DNA of the CDR3 is TGCGCCAGCAGCACCGCTAAGATCTCCACAGATACGCAGTATTTT.

This chain uses TRBV5-3 with TRBJ2-7; D is ambiguous. TRBV5-3 is an open reading frame, and its role is uncertain. The CDR3 is 14 amino acids. V was pared by 3 bases and J by 2 bases, with 12 bases between. The CDR3 nucleotides read TGTGCCAGAAGCTCAACTCGATATCCCTACGAGCAGTACTTC. This gives the protein CARSSTRYPYEQYF.

This clone has a count of ten or more. This rearrangement joins TRBV19 to TRBJ1-1, with TRBD1 identical over 7 bases. With 3 bases clipped from V and 4 bases from J, the junction kept 5 bases outside the gene matches. The CDR3 is 14 amino acids. Germline V gives CDR1 LNHDA, CDR2 SQIVND (reference sequence). In nucleotides, the CDR3 is TGTGCCAGTAGTATGAACAGGGGCGTCACTGAAGCTTTCTTT. Encoded protein: CASSMNRGVTEAFF.

This clone was seen just once. The V call is TRBV2, the J call TRBJ2-3; TRBD1 might be the D (7 bases). This CDR3 contains 21 residues. The V end lost 7 bases, the J end lost 3 bases, and 35 bases lay between the germline ends. CDR1 SNHLY and CDR2 FYNNEI come from the germline V gene. The CDR3 spells CASNTLSGSGGGFGGTDTQYF. The CDR3 bases are TGTGCCAGCAATACTCTCTCCGGATCAGGGGGAGGTTTTGGCGGGACAGATACGCAGTATTTT.

The chain combines TRBV11-1 with TRBJ2-7, with D maybe TRBD1 (6 bases). CDR3 length: 14 amino acids. Trimming left V 5 bases short and J 6 bases short, with 17 bases between. Looked up from germline, CDR1 is SGHAT and CDR2 is FQDESV (reference sequence). Here the CDR3 DNA reads TGTGCCAGCAGCCGAAGACAGGAGTATCCCGAGCAGTACTTC. It encodes CASSRRQEYPEQYF.

The chain couples TRBV2 to TRBJ1-1; perhaps TRBD1 as D (6 bases). V lost 8 bases and J lost 4, with 14 bases in between. CDR3 length: 13 amino acids. Germline loops: CDR1 SNHLY, CDR2 FYNNEI. In DNA form, the CDR3 reads TGTGCCAGCCGCCCGGACAGCTTCACTGAAGCTTTCTTT. It encodes CASRPDSFTEAFF.

In its sample, this clone was seen once. The genes are TRBV5-1 and TRBJ2-3, with TRBD1 as a possible D gene (5 bases). In germline, CDR1 is SGHRS, CDR2 YFSETQ. The V end lost 4 bases, the J end lost 4 bases, and 16 bases lay between the germline ends. This CDR3 spans 15 amino acids. In DNA, the CDR3 is TGCGCCAGCAGCGCCTACGCCCGACAGTCAGATACGCAGTATTTT. As protein: CASSAYARQSDTQYF.

The gene calls are TRBV9 and TRBJ2-1; D unresolved. The CDR3 contains 16 residues. Trimming stripped 6 bases from V and 7 bases from J, with 23 bases between. Per germline, CDR1 SGDLS and CDR2 YYNGEE. The CDR3 here is CASTPGWAAGRNEQFF. Written as DNA, the CDR3 is TGTGCCAGCACCCCTGGGTGGGCAGCCGGCCGGAATGAGCAGTTCTTC.

The chain has TRBV27 and TRBJ1-1; possibly TRBD1 for D (5 bases). Trimming stripped 3 bases from V and 1 base from J, with 15 bases between. CDR1 and CDR2 (germline): MNHEY, SMNVEV (reference sequence). This CDR3 comprises 16 residues. The chain's CDR3 is CASSFSARTPNTEAFF. The CDR3 nucleotides read TGTGCCAGCAGTTTCTCGGCCAGGACACCGAACACTGAAGCTTTCTTT.

The chain employs TRBV7-9 and TRBJ2-3, with 9 nucleotides matching TRBD1. Germline CDR1 is SEHNR and CDR2 is FQNEAQ (reference sequence). This CDR3 is built from 17 residues. V trimming: 5 bases; J trimming: 2 bases; junction bases outside the gene matches: 11. CDR3 region: CASSLPRDRDFTDTQYF. The CDR3 DNA reads as TGTGCCAGCAGCCTACCCCGGGACAGGGACTTCACAGATACGCAGTATTTT.

The chain has TRBV3-1 (or the pseudogene TRBV3-2) and TRBJ1-5, with D uncertain. The CDR3 sequence is 12 residues long. V was pared by 6 bases and J by 4 bases, with 7 bases between. Germline-derived CDR1 and CDR2 are LGHDT and YNNKEL (reference sequence). CDR3 DNA sequence: TGTGCCAGCAGGACGGGTAATCAGCCCCAGCATTTT. It is translated as CASRTGNQPQHF.

J is TRBJ2-3 and V is TRBV5-1; 11 bases agree with TRBD2. V trimming: 4 bases; J trimming: 0 bases; junction bases outside the gene matches: 7. Germline lookup yields CDR1 SGHRS and CDR2 YFSETQ. This CDR3 contains 17 residues. CDR3 DNA sequence: TGCGCCAGCAGCATGATACTAGCGGGGGCCAGCACAGATACGCAGTATTTT. Its protein product is CASSMILAGASTDTQYF. Full variable domain (rest looked up from reference TRBV5-1 and TRBJ2-3): KAGVTQTPRYLIKTRGQQVTLSCSPISGHRSVSWYQQTPGQGLQFLFEYFSETQRNKGNFPGRFSGRQFSNSRSEMNVSTLELGDSALYLCASSMILAGASTDTQYFGPGTRLTVL.

The chain combines TRBV14 with TRBJ1-2; 11 bases align to TRBD1. This CDR3 region has 17 residues. V lost 5 bases and J lost 4; bases outside the gene matches: 12. The germline V gene encodes CDR1 SGHDN and CDR2 FVKESK. The CDR3 loop reads CASSIKPPGQGGYGYTF. CDR3 sequence (DNA): TGTGCCAGCAGCATAAAACCTCCGGGACAGGGGGGCTATGGCTACACCTTC.

The chain couples TRBV30 to TRBJ1-2; 8 bases are shared with TRBD1. Trimming at V came to 3 bases and at J to 6 bases, leaving 12 bases not matched to a gene. This CDR3 is built from 15 residues. Germline loops: CDR1 GTSNPN, CDR2 SVGIG (reference sequence). The CDR3 sequence: CAWRAGTGDFDGYTF. The CDR3 DNA reads TGTGCCTGGAGAGCCGGGACAGGAGACTTCGATGGCTACACCTTC.

The J gene is TRBJ1-2, the V gene TRBV27; possibly TRBD1 for D (6 bases). Trimming cost V 5 bases and J 6 bases, with 16 bases left between them. The germline CDR1 and CDR2 sequences are MNHEY and SMNVEV (reference sequence). The CDR3 is made up of 14 amino acids. CDR3 protein: CASSPRIQGDGYTF. The CDR3 DNA reads as TGTGCCAGCAGTCCTCGCATACAGGGAGATGGCTACACCTTC.

The chain joins TRBV13 to TRBJ2-7; 11 bases align to TRBD2. The germline CDR1 and CDR2 sequences are PRHDT and FYEKMQ (reference sequence). Trimming cost V 3 bases and J 2 bases; bases outside gene matches: 3. The CDR3 runs to 15 residues. CDR3 loop: CASSFGTSGTYEQYF. In DNA form, the CDR3 reads TGTGCCAGCAGCTTCGGGACTAGCGGTACCTACGAGCAGTACTTC.